This T cell receptor beta chain was captured in a study of OX40 agonist ivuxolimab in advanced cancers. At the level of the study: Cancers in dose escalation were hepatocellular, melanoma, renal cell and head and neck.

Germline CDR1 SGHTA, CDR2 FQGNSA. The germline V and J ends were trimmed by 2 bases and 9 bases, with 14 bases remaining between them. This CDR3 comprises 15 residues. Collection of blood occurred at baseline, at cycle 4 day 1, and at cycle 7 day 1. The repertoire was sequenced with immunoSEQ multiplex PCR; TCRdb's copy has only in-frame clones and lacks some. Of fewer than 85,000 clones listed, 90% are singletons. Concerning this clone itself: Its cognate antigen is unknown.

Overall study results and limits: CD8+ T cells were the subset that, on average, had more expanded clones than CD4+.

This sequence originates from an adult with an advanced solid tumor such as melanoma, head and neck, liver or kidney cancer. This chain uses TRBV7-2 with TRBJ1-6; D gene uncertain. The starting material was CD4+ or CD8+ T cells sorted from blood, obtained in a trial of the OX40 agonist ivuxolimab. Written as DNA, the CDR3 is TGTGCCAGCAGCTTATTATCAGGAGGGAGTTCACCCCTCCACTTT. Residues: CASSLLSGGSSPLHF.